This T cell receptor (beta chain) comes out of a study of early T cells in non-severe SARS-CoV-2 infection (dated by TCRdb to about 2021). In the study overall: Because TCR sequencing relied on bulk RNA taken from unsorted whole blood, pairing of alpha and beta chains was not possible. The paper's findings and limits, for the study overall: VDJdb matching was skewed toward anti-spike CD8 responses, so virus-specific expansions were likely underestimated and private and CD4 specificities were missed.

The study was a case-control design nested within a healthcare worker cohort in London, UK, with weekly nasopharyngeal swab PCR tests and blood sampling. Healthcare workers were enrolled in the week of the UK lockdown, from 23 to 31 March 2020, and were followed every week for up to roughly 16 weeks. Note on this clonotype: Its antigen remains undetermined. No base-level quality is on record; no much larger clone is a single base apart.

The CDR3 numbers 14 residues from cysteine through phenylalanine. The read is trimmed to its CDR3 DNA, 42 bases read in frame from base 1. V loses 7 bases, J loses 8 bases, and the germline ends lie 17 bases apart. For CDR1 and CDR2, the germline V gene lists SGHAT and FQNNGV. Receptor libraries were prepared by 5' RACE. Sequencing took place on a NextSeq 500. The TCR library protocol attached unique molecular identifiers to individual cDNA molecules to correct for sequencing error and PCR bias. Both TCR alpha and beta chains were sequenced, and tight co-correlation was observed between alpha and beta sequence abundances in each sample. Processing in the source paper ran as follows. V gene, J gene and CDR3 annotation of TCR sequences was performed with Decombinator V4. Expanded TCRs were defined as changing significantly between any two time points under a Poisson model with p below 0.0001. Abundances of TCRs were expressed as counts per million after normalisation to the total number of TCRs sequenced in each sample. TRAV1-2 paired with TRAJ12, TRAJ20 or TRAJ33 defined MAIT TCRs, while TRAV10 paired with TRAJ18 defined iNKT TCRs. VDJdb, accessed 1 November 2021, was searched for CMV, EBV and SARS-CoV-2 annotated TCRs, with TCRs annotated for multiple antigens excluded. The public sequencing data were trimmed at Q25 with fastp and processed into clonotypes with MiXCR by TCRdb, which kept only in-frame beta chains. Rows with a matching CDR3 protein are joined into one entry that keeps the most common DNA and genes. For this entry, the V and J calls and clone size follow TCRdb and not the study's own pipeline. Within this sample are 80,000 to 95,000 distinct CDR3 sequences, with over 15% of them counted one time only. Of the sample, around 4.9% is held by the ten largest clones.

The sequence links TRBV11-2 to TRBJ2-2; the D gene is perhaps TRBD2, from 5 matching bases. This specimen consisted of whole blood, obtained at baseline. The TCR sequence derives from an adult who was a healthcare worker with PCR-confirmed SARS-CoV-2 infection or an uninfected control (not recorded which). The DNA sequence is as follows: TGTGCCAGCACCTTGGGAGTTGCCTCTGGGGAGCTGTTTTTT. Translated, this gives CASTLGVASGELFF. Supplemented by the reference TRBV11-2 and TRBJ2-2 proteins around the CDR3, the complete variable domain is EAGVAQSPRYKIIEKRQSVAFWCNPISGHATLYWYQQILGQGPKLLIQFQNNGVVDDSQLPKDRFSAERLKGVDSTLKIQPAKLEDSAVYLCASTLGVASGELFFGEGSRLTVL.